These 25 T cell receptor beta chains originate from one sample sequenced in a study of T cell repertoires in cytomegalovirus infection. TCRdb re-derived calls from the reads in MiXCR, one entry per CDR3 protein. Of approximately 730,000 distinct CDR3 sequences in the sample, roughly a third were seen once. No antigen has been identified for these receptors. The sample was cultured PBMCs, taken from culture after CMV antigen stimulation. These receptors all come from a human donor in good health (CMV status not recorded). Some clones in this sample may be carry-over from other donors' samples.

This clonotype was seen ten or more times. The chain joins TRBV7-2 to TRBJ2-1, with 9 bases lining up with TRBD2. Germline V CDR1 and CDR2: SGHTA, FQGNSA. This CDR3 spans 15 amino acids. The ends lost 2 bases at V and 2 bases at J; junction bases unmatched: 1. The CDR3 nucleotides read TGTGCCAGCAGCTTAAGACTAGCGGCCTACAATGAGCAGTTCTTC. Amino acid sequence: CASSLRLAAYNEQFF.

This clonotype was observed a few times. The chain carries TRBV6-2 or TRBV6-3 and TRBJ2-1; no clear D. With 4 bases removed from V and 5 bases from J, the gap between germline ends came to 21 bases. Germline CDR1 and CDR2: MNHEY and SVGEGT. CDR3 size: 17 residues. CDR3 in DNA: TGTGCCAGCAGTTTTACGGCCCAACGTACAATGAACAATGAGCAGTTCTTC. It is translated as CASSFTAQRTMNNEQFF.

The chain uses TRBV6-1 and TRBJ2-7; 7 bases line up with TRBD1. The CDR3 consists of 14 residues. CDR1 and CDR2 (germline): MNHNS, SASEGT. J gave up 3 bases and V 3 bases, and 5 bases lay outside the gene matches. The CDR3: CASSDWPGGYEQYF. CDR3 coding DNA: TGTGCCAGCAGTGATTGGCCAGGGGGCTACGAGCAGTACTTC.

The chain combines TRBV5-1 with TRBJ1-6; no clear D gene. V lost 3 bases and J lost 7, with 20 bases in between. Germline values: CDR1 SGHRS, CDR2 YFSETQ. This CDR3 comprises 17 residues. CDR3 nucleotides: TGCGCCAGCAGCTCGACCCTGGGCGGTGGGGTGAATTCACCCCTCCACTTT. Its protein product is CASSSTLGGGVNSPLHF.

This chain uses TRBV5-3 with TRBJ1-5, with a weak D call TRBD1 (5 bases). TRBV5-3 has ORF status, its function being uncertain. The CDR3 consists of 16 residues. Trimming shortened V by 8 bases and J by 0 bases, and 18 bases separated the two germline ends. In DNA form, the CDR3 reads TGTGCCAGCACCCCGGGGCCAGGGTATAGCAATCAGCCCCAGCATTTT. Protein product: CASTPGPGYSNQPQHF.

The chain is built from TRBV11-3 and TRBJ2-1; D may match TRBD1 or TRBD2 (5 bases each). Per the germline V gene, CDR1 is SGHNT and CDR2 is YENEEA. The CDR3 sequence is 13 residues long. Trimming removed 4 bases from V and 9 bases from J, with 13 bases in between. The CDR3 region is CASSSGTPGEQFF. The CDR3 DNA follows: TGTGCCAGCAGCTCCGGGACCCCGGGTGAGCAGTTCTTC.

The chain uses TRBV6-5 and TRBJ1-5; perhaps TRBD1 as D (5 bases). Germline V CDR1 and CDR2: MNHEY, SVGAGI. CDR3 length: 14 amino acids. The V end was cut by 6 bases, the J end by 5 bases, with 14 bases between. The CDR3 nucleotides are TGTGCCAGCAGCCGGGGGGGGATGTATCAGCCCCAGCATTTT. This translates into CASSRGGMYQPQHF.

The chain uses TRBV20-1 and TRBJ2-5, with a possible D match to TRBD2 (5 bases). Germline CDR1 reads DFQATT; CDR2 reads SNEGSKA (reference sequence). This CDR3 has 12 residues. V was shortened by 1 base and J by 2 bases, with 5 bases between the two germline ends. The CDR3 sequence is CSARAGQETQYF. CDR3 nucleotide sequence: TGCAGTGCTAGAGCGGGGCAAGAGACCCAGTACTTC.

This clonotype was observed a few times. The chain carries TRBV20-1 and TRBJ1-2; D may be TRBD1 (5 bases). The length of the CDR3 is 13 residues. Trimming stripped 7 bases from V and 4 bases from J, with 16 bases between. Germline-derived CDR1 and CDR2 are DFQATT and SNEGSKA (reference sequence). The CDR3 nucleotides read TGCAGTGTCCCGACCGGGAGGGGCTATGGCTACACCTTC. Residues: CSVPTGRGYGYTF.

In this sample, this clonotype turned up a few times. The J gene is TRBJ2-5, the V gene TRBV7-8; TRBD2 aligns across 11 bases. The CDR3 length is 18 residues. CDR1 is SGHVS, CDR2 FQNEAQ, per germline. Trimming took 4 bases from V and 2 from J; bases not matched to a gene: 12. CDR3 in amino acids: CASSSLAGGTSTQETQYF. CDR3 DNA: TGTGCCAGCAGCTCCCTAGCGGGGGGCACTTCCACACAAGAGACCCAGTACTTC.

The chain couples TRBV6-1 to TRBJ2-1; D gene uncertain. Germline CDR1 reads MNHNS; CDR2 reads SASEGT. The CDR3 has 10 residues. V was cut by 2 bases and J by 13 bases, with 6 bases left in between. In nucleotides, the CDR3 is TGTGCCAGCAGTGAAACGAGACAGTTCTTC. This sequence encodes CASSETRQFF.

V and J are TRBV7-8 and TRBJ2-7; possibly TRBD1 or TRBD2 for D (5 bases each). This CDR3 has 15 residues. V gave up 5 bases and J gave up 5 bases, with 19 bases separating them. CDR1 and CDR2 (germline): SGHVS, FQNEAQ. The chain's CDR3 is CASSPTRDPHHEQYF. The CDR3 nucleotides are TGTGCCAGCAGCCCAACCCGGGACCCTCACCACGAGCAGTACTTC.

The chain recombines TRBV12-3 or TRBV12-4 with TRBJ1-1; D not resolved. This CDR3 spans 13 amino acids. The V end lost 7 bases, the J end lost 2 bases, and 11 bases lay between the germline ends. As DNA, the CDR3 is TGTGCCAGCACACCGGGCCAAAACACTGAAGCTTTCTTT. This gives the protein CASTPGQNTEAFF.

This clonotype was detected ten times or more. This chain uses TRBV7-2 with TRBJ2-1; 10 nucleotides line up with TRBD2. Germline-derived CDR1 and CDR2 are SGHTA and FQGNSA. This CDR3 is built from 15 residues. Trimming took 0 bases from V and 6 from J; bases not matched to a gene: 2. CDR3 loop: CASSLAASGGNEQFF. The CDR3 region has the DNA TGTGCCAGCAGCTTAGCCGCTAGCGGGGGCAATGAGCAGTTCTTC.

CDR3 nucleotides: TGTGCCATCAGTCCAGGGTCTAGCGGGAGGGCCTTGGAGCAGTTCTTC. Its translation: CAISPGSSGRALEQFF. The chain employs TRBV30 and TRBJ2-1; 12 nucleotides match TRBD2. Germline V gives CDR1 GTSNPN, CDR2 SVGIG (reference sequence). V was clipped by 8 bases and J by 10 bases; unmatched bases: 18. This CDR3 is built from 16 residues.

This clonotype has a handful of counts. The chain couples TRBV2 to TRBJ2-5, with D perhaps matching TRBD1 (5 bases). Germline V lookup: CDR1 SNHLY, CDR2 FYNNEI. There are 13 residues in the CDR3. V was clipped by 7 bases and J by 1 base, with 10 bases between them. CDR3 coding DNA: TGTGCCAGCAAGGAACAGGCCCAAGAGACCCAGTACTTC. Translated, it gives CASKEQAQETQYF. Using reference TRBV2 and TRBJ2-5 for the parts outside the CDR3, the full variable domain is EPEVTQTPSHQVTQMGQEVILRCVPISNHLYFYWYRQILGQKVEFLVSFYNNEISEKSEIFDDQFSVERPDGSNFTLKIRSTKLEDSAMYFCASKEQAQETQYFGPGTRLLVL.

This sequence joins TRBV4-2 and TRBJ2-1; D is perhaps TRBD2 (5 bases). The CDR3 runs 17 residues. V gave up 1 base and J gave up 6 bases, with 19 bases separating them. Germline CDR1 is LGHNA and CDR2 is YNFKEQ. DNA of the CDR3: TGTGCCAGCAGCCAAGTCTCCACTACTAGGACCTCCAATGAGCAGTTCTTC. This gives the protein CASSQVSTTRTSNEQFF.

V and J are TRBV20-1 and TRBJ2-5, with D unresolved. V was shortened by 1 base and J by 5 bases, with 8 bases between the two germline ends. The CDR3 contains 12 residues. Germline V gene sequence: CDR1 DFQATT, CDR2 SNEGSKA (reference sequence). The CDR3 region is CSARVPPETQYF. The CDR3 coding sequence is TGCAGTGCTAGAGTCCCCCCGGAGACCCAGTACTTC.

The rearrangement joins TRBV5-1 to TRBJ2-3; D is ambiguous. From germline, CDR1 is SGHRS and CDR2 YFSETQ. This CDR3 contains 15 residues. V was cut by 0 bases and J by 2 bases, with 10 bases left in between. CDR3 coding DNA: TGCGCCAGCAGCTTGGGAGACTTTGTCACAGATACGCAGTATTTT. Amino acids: CASSLGDFVTDTQYF.

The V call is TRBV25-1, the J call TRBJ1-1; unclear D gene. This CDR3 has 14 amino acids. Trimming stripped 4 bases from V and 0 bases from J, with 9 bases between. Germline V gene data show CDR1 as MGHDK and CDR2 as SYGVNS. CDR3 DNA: TGTGCCAGCAGTGGTTGGGGTATGAACACTGAAGCTTTCTTT. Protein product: CASSGWGMNTEAFF. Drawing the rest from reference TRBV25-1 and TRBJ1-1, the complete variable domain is EADIYQTPRYLVIGTGKKITLECSQTMGHDKMYWYQQDPGMELHLIHYSYGVNSTEKGDLSSESTVSRIRTEHFPLTLESARPSHTSQYLCASSGWGMNTEAFFGQGTRLTVV.

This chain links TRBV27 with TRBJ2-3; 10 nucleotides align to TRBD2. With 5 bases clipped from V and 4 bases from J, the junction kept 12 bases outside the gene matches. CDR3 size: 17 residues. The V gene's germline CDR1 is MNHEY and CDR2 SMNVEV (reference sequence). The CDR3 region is CASSRPRLAGVPDTQYF. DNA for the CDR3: TGTGCCAGCAGTCGCCCCCGCCTAGCGGGAGTTCCAGATACGCAGTATTTT.

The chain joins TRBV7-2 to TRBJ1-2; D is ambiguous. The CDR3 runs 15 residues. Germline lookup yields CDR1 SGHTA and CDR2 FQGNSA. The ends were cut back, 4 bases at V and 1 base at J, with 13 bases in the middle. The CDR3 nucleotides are TGTGCCAGCAGCTCCGGACGGCTCAATAACTATGGCTACACCTTC. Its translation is CASSSGRLNNYGYTF.

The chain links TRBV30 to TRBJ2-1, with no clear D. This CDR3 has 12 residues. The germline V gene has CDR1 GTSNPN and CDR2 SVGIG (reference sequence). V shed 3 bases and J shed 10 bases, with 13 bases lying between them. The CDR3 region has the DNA TGTGCCTGGAGCCCCCGCTCTGGGGAGCAGTTCTTC. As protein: CAWSPRSGEQFF.

This chain's CDR3 is CASTHTGSYNEQFF. DNA of the CDR3: TGTGCCAGCACCCATACAGGGTCCTACAATGAGCAGTTCTTC. The V call is TRBV27, the J call TRBJ2-1; weak D call: TRBD1 (6 bases). The germline gives CDR1 MNHEY, CDR2 SMNVEV (reference sequence). The V and J ends lost 7 bases and 1 base respectively, with 11 bases between them. This CDR3 is built from 14 residues.

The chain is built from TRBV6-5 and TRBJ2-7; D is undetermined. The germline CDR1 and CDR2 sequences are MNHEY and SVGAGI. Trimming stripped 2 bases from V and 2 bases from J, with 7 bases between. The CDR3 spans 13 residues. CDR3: CASSYATPYEQYF. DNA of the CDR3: TGTGCCAGCAGTTACGCGACACCCTACGAGCAGTACTTC.